These 22 T cell receptor beta chains share one sample of origin, sequenced in a study of T-cell memory formation after mild COVID-19. One entry per CDR3 protein results from TCRdb running MiXCR on the 5' RACE reads. The sample includes about 210,000 distinct CDR3 sequences, around 26% of them seen just once. The material sequenced was PBMCs or a T cell subset sorted from them (not recorded which). Every receptor here comes from an adult woman who had mild COVID-19 (a few samples of this study predate the infection). Cell type and time point are not known.

This clonotype has more than one count but fewer than ten. The V gene is TRBV9, the J gene TRBJ2-7; D may match TRBD1 or TRBD2 (5 bases each). Looked up from germline, CDR1 is SGDLS and CDR2 is YYNGEE. Trimming removed 0 bases at V and 7 bases at J, with 17 bases between. This CDR3 is 15 amino acids long. The CDR3 sequence is CASSVGNEVGEEQYF. CDR3 DNA sequence: TGTGCCAGCAGCGTAGGTAATGAAGTGGGGGAAGAGCAGTACTTC.

This chain connects TRBV9 to TRBJ2-2; 10 positions match TRBD2. The germline CDR1 and CDR2 sequences are SGDLS and YYNGEE. The CDR3 has 18 residues. V lost 0 bases and J lost 2; bases outside the gene matches: 7. As DNA, the CDR3 is TGTGCCAGCAGCGTAGGGCTAGCGGGGGCTAGAAACACCGGGGAGCTGTTTTTT. This gives the protein CASSVGLAGARNTGELFF.

This chain joins TRBV7-2 and TRBJ2-7, with D unclear. Per the germline V gene, CDR1 is SGHTA and CDR2 is FQGNSA. Trimming stripped 2 bases from V and 1 base from J, with 15 bases between. The CDR3 has 16 residues. DNA of the CDR3: TGTGCCAGCAGCTTAAGGACCCTTTCTTCTTCCTACGAGCAGTACTTC. Translated: CASSLRTLSSSYEQYF.

The chain combines TRBV6-6 with TRBJ2-5; D gene unclear. Trimming took off 0 bases at V and 3 bases at J, with 14 bases between the two ends. Germline CDR1 MNHNY, CDR2 SVGAGI (reference sequence). There are 16 residues in the CDR3. CDR3 bases: TGTGCCAGCAGTTACTCCGAGGACGTAAATGAAGAGACCCAGTACTTC. Residues: CASSYSEDVNEETQYF.

CDR3 sequence reads: CASSQANRAGELFF. In DNA, the CDR3 is TGCGCCAGCAGCCAAGCCAACAGGGCCGGGGAGCTGTTTTTT. The chain is built from TRBV4-1 and TRBJ2-2; weak D call: TRBD1 (6 bases). Germline loops: CDR1 MGHRA, CDR2 YSYEKL. The germline V and J ends were trimmed by 1 base and 6 bases, with 9 bases remaining between them. The CDR3 loop spans 14 amino acids.

The rearrangement uses TRBV19 and TRBJ1-1; D possibly corresponds to TRBD1 (6 bases). The CDR3 length is 12 residues. V was clipped by 7 bases and J by 4 bases, with 10 bases between them. Germline lookup yields CDR1 LNHDA and CDR2 SQIVND (reference sequence). CDR3 coding DNA: TGTGCCAGTATCAAACAGGGCACTGAAGCTTTCTTT. Residues: CASIKQGTEAFF.

This clonotype was counted between two and nine times. This chain connects TRBV12-3 or TRBV12-4 to TRBJ2-1; maybe TRBD2 (7 bases). V lost 6 bases, J lost 5 bases, and 20 bases lay in between. The CDR3 is 16 amino acids. CDR3 nucleotides: TGTGCCAGCAGAGAGGGGGGGGGAGGATATCACAATGAGCAGTTCTTC. Translated: CASREGGGGYHNEQFF.

With regard to this clonotype: This is likely a read error, given that the CDR3 carries no conserved phenylalanine or tryptophan at its end. The DNA is omitted, as the CDR3 cannot be located on it reliably, and the CDR3 follows TCRdb's listing. V is TRBV5-1 and J is TRBJ1-1; the D segment call TRBD1 is taken from the table without a DNA check. Germline CDR1 and CDR2: SGHRS and YFSETQ. 10 amino acids form the CDR3, both terminal residues included. CDR3 sequence reads: CASSLAGANV.

In DNA form, the CDR3 reads TGTGCCACCAGTGATCGGACCCGTTCGGCTGGCTACACCTTC. Translation: CATSDRTRSAGYTF. This chain links TRBV24-1 with TRBJ1-2; D is uncertain. The CDR3 loop spans 14 amino acids. Germline CDR1 reads KGHDR; CDR2 reads SFDVKD. V lost 3 bases, J lost 7 bases, and 14 bases lay in between.

The genes are TRBV5-1 and TRBJ1-1; unclear D gene. Per the germline V gene, CDR1 is SGHRS and CDR2 is YFSETQ. V lost 7 bases, J lost 0 bases, and 10 bases lay in between. CDR3 length equals 13 residues. CDR3 coding DNA: TGCGCCAGCGGCGATGCCCTGAACACTGAAGCTTTCTTT. Protein: CASGDALNTEAFF.

The V call is TRBV2, the J call TRBJ2-5; 9 nucleotides agree with TRBD2. CDR1 SNHLY and CDR2 FYNNEI come from the germline V gene. The CDR3 loop spans 14 amino acids. Germline trimming cut 6 bases from V and 5 bases from J; bases unmatched to any gene: 7. CDR3 DNA sequence: TGTGCCAGCAGGATAGCGGGGGCGCTGGAGACCCAGTACTTC. This translates into CASRIAGALETQYF.

This clonotype was counted a few times. The V gene is TRBV7-2, the J gene TRBJ2-5, with a weak D call TRBD1 (5 bases). V was clipped by 5 bases and J by 0 bases, with 16 bases between them. Germline values: CDR1 SGHTA, CDR2 FQGNSA. The CDR3 contains 16 residues. CDR3 sequence (DNA): TGTGCCAGCAGCATAGACGACAGCTCGTACCAAGAGACCCAGTACTTC. Its protein is CASSIDDSSYQETQYF.

This clonotype was counted at least ten times. V gene TRBV12-3 or TRBV12-4 combines with J gene TRBJ2-1, with D maybe TRBD1 (6 bases). V lost 1 base and J lost 5, with 12 bases in between. The CDR3 is 15 residues long. CDR3 amino acids: CASSLVGRGNNEQFF. CDR3 DNA sequence: TGTGCCAGCAGTTTAGTCGGCAGGGGTAACAATGAGCAGTTCTTC.

The chain links TRBV2 to TRBJ2-3, with D possibly TRBD2 on 6 matching bases. Germline loops: CDR1 SNHLY, CDR2 FYNNEI. There are 15 residues in the CDR3. The ends were cut back, 2 bases at V and 2 bases at J, with 11 bases in the middle. The CDR3 bases are TGTGCCAGCAGTGAACCCGGGGGTGCCACAGATACGCAGTATTTT. This translates into CASSEPGGATDTQYF.

This CDR3 is CASSQDNGRAYNEQFF. CDR3 bases: TGTGCCAGCAGCCAAGACAACGGGAGGGCGTACAATGAGCAGTTCTTC. This chain connects TRBV3-1 to TRBJ2-1; 8 nucleotides match TRBD2. Germline loops: CDR1 LGHDT, CDR2 YNNKEL (reference sequence). CDR3 length: 16 residues. The trim removed 0 bases at V and 4 bases at J, leaving 5 bases unmatched.

CDR3 amino acids: CASSRDISSTDTQYF. The CDR3 DNA reads as TGTGCCAGCAGCCGGGACATCTCTAGCACAGATACGCAGTATTTT. The genes are TRBV7-2 and TRBJ2-3, with D possibly being TRBD1 (6 bases). The germline gives CDR1 SGHTA, CDR2 FQGNSA. This CDR3 region has 15 residues. The V gene lost 5 bases and the J gene lost 0 bases, with 12 bases spanning the gap. Filled out from reference TRBV7-2 and TRBJ2-3, the complete variable domain reads GAGVSQSPSNKVTEKGKDVELRCDPISGHTALYWYRQSLGQGLEFLIYFQGNSAPDKSGLPSDRFSAERTGGSVSTLTIQRTQQEDSAVYLCASSRDISSTDTQYFGPGTRLTVL.

This chain uses TRBV4-2 with TRBJ2-7; the match to TRBD1 covers 7 bases. The CDR3 consists of 16 residues. Trimming took 3 bases from V and 9 from J; bases not matched to a gene: 17. Germline loops: CDR1 LGHNA, CDR2 YNFKEQ. CDR3 DNA sequence: TGTGCCAGCAGCCAGACAGATCGAACAGGGGTCTTTGGGCAGTACTTC. Translating it yields CASSQTDRTGVFGQYF.

This clonotype has only a few counts. This rearrangement joins TRBV5-1 to TRBJ1-6; 11 bases map to TRBD1. This CDR3 spans 16 amino acids. Germline CDR1 reads SGHRS; CDR2 reads YFSETQ. Unmatched junction bases numbered 5, after V lost 0 bases and J lost 9 bases. The CDR3 DNA reads as TGCGCCAGCAGCTTGGAAGGACAGGGGGCTTTTTCACCCCTCCACTTT. Residues: CASSLEGQGAFSPLHF.

This clonotype was detected many times. The rearrangement links TRBV9 to TRBJ2-1; TRBD2 matches 7 bases. With V trimmed by 0 bases and J by 3 bases, 9 bases remained unmatched. Per the germline V gene, CDR1 is SGDLS and CDR2 is YYNGEE. This CDR3 has 17 residues. CDR3 nucleotide sequence: TGTGCCAGCAGCGTAGATCCCCCGGGAGGCCTCTACAATGAGCAGTTCTTC. The encoded protein is CASSVDPPGGLYNEQFF.

This clonotype has a handful of counts. The chain carries TRBV18 and TRBJ2-3, with D perhaps TRBD2 (5 bases). Germline assignment: CDR1 KGHSH and CDR2 LQKENI. This CDR3 is 15 amino acids long. Trimming stripped 1 base from V and 2 bases from J, with 10 bases between. The CDR3 region is CASSPRELATDTQYF. CDR3 bases: TGTGCCAGCTCACCACGGGAGTTGGCCACAGATACGCAGTATTTT.

The chain couples TRBV20-1 to TRBJ2-5; D is tentatively TRBD1 or TRBD2 (5 bases each). The CDR3 has 15 amino acids. Germline V gene data show CDR1 as DFQATT and CDR2 as SNEGSKA (reference sequence). V gave up 6 bases and J gave up 6 bases, with 23 bases separating them. In DNA form, the CDR3 reads TGCAGTGCACCCGCCCGGGGCCGAGCGTTGAAGACCCAGTACTTC. Translating gives CSAPARGRALKTQYF.

The chain uses TRBV10-3 and TRBJ2-5; tentative D call: TRBD2 (6 bases). V was clipped by 7 bases and J by 2 bases, with 11 bases between them. This CDR3 has 13 residues. Germline V gene lookup returns CDR1 ENHRY and CDR2 SYGVKD. This chain's CDR3 is CAIKEGGQETQYF. In DNA form, the CDR3 reads TGTGCCATCAAGGAGGGCGGGCAAGAGACCCAGTACTTC.